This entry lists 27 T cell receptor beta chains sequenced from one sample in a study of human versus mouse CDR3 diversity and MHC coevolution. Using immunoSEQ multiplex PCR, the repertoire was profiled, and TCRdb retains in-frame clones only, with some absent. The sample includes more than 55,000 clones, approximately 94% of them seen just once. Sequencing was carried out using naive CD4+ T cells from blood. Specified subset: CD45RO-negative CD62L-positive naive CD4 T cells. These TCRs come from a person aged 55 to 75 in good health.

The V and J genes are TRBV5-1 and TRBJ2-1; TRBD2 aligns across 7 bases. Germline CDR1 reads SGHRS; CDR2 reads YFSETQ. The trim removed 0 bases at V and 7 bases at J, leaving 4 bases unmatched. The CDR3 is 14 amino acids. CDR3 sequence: CASSLAGRGNEQFF. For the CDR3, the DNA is TGCGCCAGCAGCTTGGCGGGGAGGGGAAATGAGCAGTTCTTC. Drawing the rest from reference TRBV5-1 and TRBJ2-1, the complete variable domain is KAGVTQTPRYLIKTRGQQVTLSCSPISGHRSVSWYQQTPGQGLQFLFEYFSETQRNKGNFPGRFSGRQFSNSRSEMNVSTLELGDSALYLCASSLAGRGNEQFFGPGTRLTVL.

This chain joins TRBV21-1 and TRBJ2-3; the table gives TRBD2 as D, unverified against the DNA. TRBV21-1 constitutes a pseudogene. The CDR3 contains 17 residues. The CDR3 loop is CASSKDSPSGATDTQYF. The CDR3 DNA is TGTGCCAGCAGCAAAGACTCCCCTAGCGGGGCCACAGATACGCAGTATTTT.

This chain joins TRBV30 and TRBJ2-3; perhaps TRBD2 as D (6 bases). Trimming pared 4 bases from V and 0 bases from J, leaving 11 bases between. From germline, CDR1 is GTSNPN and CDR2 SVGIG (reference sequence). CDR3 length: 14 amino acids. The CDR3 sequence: CAWKIAASTDTQYF. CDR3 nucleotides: TGTGCCTGGAAAATAGCGGCTAGCACAGATACGCAGTATTTT.

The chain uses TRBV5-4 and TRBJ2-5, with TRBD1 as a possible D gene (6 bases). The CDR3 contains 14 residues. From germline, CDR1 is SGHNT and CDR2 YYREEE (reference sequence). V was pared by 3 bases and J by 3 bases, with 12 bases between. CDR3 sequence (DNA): TGTGCCAGCAGCTCAACCGGGACAAAAGAGACCCAGTACTTC. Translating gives CASSSTGTKETQYF.

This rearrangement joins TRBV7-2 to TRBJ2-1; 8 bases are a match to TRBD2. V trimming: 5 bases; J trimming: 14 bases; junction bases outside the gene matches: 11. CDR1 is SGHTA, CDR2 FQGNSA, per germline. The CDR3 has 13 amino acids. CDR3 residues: CASSLSRTSPKFF. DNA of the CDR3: TGTGCCAGCAGCCTGTCCCGGACTAGCCCGAAGTTCTTC.

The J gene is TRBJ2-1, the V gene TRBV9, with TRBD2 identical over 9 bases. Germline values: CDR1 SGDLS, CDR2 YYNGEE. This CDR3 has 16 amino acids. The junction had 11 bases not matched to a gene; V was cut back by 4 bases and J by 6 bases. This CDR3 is CASSPREAGGSNEQFF. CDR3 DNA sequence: TGTGCCAGCAGCCCTCGGGAAGCGGGAGGTAGCAATGAGCAGTTCTTC. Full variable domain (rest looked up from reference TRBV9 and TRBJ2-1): DSGVTQTPKHLITATGQRVTLRCSPRSGDLSVYWYQQSLDQGLQFLIQYYNGEERAKGNILERFSAQQFPDLHSELNLSSLELGDSALYFCASSPREAGGSNEQFFGPGTRLTVL.

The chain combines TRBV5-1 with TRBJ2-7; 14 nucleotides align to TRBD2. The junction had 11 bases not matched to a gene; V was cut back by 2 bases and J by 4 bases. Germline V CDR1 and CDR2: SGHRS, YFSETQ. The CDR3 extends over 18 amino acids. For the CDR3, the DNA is TGCGCCAGCAGCTTAGGACTAGCGGGAGGACTCGTCGAGTACGAGCAGTACTTC. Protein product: CASSLGLAGGLVEYEQYF.

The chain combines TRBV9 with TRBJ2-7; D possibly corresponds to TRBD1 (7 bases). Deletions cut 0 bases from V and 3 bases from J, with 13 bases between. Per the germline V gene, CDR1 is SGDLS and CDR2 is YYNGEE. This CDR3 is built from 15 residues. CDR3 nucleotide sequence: TGTGCCAGCAGCGTAGGGGGGGACAGCTACTACGAGCAGTACTTC. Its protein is CASSVGGDSYYEQYF.

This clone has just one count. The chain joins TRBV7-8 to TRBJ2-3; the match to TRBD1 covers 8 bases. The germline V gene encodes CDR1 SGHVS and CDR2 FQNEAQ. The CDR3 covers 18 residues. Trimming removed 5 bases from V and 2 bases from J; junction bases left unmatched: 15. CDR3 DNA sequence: TGTGCCAGCAGCCCAAGGCAGGGGGCGCGGTTCCCCACAGATACGCAGTATTTT. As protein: CASSPRQGARFPTDTQYF.

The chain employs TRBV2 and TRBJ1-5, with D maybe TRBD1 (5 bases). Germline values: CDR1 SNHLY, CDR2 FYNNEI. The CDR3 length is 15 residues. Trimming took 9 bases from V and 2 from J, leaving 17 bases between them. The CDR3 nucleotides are TGTGCCAGGACAACGGGGGAAAGGGGCAATCAGCCCCAGCATTTT. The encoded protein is CARTTGERGNQPQHF.

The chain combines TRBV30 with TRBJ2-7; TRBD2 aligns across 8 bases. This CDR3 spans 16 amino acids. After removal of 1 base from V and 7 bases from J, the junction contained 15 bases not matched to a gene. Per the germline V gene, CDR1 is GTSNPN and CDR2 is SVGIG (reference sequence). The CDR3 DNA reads TGTGCCTGGAGTGGAGGTAGCGGGGCGAGGGTAAGGGAGCAGTACTTC. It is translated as CAWSGGSGARVREQYF.

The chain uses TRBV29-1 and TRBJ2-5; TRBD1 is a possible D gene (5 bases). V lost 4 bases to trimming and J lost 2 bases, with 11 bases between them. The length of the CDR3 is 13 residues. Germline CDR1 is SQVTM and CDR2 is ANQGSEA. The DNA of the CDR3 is TGCAGCGTTGGAAGAACAGGACAAGAGACCCAGTACTTC. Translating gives CSVGRTGQETQYF.

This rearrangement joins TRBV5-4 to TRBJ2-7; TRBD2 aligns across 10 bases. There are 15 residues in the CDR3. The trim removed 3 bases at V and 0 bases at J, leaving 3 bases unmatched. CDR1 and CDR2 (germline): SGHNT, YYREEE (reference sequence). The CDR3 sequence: CASSWTSGASYEQYF. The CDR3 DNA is TGTGCCAGCAGCTGGACTAGCGGAGCCTCCTACGAGCAGTACTTC.

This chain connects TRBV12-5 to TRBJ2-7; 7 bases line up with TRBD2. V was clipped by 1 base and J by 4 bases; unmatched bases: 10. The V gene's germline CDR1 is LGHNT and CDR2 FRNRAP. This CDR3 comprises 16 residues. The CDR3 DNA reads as TGTGCTAGTGGTTTGGACCGGGACTACTCACATTACGAGCAGTACTTC. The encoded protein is CASGLDRDYSHYEQYF.

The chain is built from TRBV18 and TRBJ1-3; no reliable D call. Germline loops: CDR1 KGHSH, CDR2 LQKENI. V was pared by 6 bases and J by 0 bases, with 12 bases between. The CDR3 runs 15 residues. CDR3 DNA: TGTGCCAGCTCTCTCGGAGGAAGCTCTGGAAACACCATATATTTT. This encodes CASSLGGSSGNTIYF.

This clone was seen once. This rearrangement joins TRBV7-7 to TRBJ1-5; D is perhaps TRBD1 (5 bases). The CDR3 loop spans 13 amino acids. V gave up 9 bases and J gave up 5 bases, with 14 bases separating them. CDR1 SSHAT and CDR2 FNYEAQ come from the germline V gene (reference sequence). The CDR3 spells CASSRGTDQPQHF. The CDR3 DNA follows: TGTGCCAGTAGCCGGGGGACGGATCAGCCCCAGCATTTT.

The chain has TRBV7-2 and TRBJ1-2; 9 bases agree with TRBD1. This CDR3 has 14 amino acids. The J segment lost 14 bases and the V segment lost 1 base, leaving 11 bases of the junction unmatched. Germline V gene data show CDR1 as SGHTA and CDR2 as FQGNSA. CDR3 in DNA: TGTGCCAGCAGCTTAGGAAACAGGGGGCAGGGGGGAACCTTC. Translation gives CASSLGNRGQGGTF.

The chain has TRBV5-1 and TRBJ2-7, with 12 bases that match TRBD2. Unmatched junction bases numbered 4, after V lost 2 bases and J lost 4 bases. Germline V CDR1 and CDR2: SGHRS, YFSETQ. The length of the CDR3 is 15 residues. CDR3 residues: CASSFETSGRYEQYF. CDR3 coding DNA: TGCGCCAGCAGCTTCGAGACTAGCGGGAGATACGAGCAGTACTTC.

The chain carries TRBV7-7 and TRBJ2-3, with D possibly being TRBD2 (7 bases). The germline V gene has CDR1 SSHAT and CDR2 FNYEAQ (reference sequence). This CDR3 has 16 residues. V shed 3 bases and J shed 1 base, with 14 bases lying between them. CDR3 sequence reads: CASSLGGGSGTDTQYF. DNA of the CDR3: TGTGCCAGCAGCTTGGGCGGGGGCAGTGGCACAGATACGCAGTATTTT.

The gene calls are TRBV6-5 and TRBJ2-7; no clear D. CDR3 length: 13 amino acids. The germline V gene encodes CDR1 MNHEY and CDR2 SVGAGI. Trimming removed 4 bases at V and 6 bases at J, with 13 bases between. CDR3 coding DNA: TGTGCCAGCAGTTCCCAGGCTCGTGGCGAGCAGTACTTC. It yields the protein CASSSQARGEQYF.

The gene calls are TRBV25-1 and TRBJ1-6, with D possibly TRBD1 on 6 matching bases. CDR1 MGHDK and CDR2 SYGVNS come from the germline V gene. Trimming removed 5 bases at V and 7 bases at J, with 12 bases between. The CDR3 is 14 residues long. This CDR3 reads CASSQGQFNSPLHF. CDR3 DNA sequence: TGTGCCAGCAGTCAGGGGCAGTTCAATTCACCCCTCCACTTT.

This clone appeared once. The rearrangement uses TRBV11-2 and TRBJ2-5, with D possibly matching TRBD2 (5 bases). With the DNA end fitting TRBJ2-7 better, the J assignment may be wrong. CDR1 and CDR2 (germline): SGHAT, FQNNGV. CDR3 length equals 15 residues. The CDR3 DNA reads TGTGCCAGCAGCCCGTGGACTCCCGAGGCCTACGAGCAGTACTTC. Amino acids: CASSPWTPEAYEQYF.

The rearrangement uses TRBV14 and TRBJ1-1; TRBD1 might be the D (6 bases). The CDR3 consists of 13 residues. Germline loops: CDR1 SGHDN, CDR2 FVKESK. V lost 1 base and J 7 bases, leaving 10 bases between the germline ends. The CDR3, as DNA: TGTGCCAGCAGCCAAGCCAGGGGTGTTGAAGCTTTCTTT. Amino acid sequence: CASSQARGVEAFF. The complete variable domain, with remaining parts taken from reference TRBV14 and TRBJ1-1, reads EAGVTQFPSHSVIEKGQTVTLRCDPISGHDNLYWYRRVMGKEIKFLLHFVKESKQDESGMPNNRFLAERTGGTYSTLKVQPAELEDSGVYFCASSQARGVEAFFGQGTRLTVV.

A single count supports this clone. CDR3 DNA sequence: TGTGCCAGCAGCTTGGCCACGGGATCTACCTACGAGCAGTACTTC. Protein: CASSLATGSTYEQYF. The rearrangement uses TRBV5-4 and TRBJ2-7, with TRBD2 as a possible D gene (5 bases). Between the trimmed V and J ends, which lost 0 bases and 2 bases, there was a span of 12 bases. Germline loops: CDR1 SGHNT, CDR2 YYREEE (reference sequence). This CDR3 has 15 residues.

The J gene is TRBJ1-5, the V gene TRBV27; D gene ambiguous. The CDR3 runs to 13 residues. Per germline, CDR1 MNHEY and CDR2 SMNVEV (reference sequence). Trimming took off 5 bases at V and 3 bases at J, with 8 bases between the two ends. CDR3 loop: CASSPSYNQPQHF. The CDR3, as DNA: TGTGCCAGCAGTCCTTCCTACAATCAGCCCCAGCATTTT.

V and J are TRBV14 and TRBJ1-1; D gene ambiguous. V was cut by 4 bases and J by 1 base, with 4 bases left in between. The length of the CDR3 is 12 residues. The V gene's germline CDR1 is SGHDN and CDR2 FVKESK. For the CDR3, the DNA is TGTGCCAGCAGCCTCAGGAACACTGAAGCTTTCTTT. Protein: CASSLRNTEAFF. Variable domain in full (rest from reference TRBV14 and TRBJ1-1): EAGVTQFPSHSVIEKGQTVTLRCDPISGHDNLYWYRRVMGKEIKFLLHFVKESKQDESGMPNNRFLAERTGGTYSTLKVQPAELEDSGVYFCASSLRNTEAFFGQGTRLTVV.

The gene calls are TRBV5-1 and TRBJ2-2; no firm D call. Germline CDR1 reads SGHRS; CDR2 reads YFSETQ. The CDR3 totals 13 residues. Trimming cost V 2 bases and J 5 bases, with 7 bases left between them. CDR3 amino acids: CASSLQLTGELFF. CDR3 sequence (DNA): TGCGCCAGCAGCTTACAGCTTACCGGGGAGCTGTTTTTT.